Listed below are T cell receptor beta chains from one sample, sequenced in a study of Ad26.COV2.S vaccination and SARS-CoV-2 variants. The protocol was immunoSEQ multiplex PCR, while the TCRdb copy is restricted to in-frame clones and leaves out a portion. Here the sample spans under 550,000 clones, around 90% being singletons. The sample was peripheral blood, taken in a trial of Ad26.COV2.S vaccine versus placebo. The receptors were sampled from a person aged 18-60 years who received the Ad26.COV2.S COVID-19 vaccine or a placebo. Each CDR3 is given with its conserved first and last residue. A D gene is named only where the DNA matches it firmly. Clone size is given for some rows only: seen once, a few or many times, or a class if the clone is expanded.

j_call	clone_size	v_call	d_call	cdr3_aa	cdr3_nt
TRBJ2-2	NA	TRBV27	TRBD2	CASSGLAAINTGELFF	TGTGCCAGCAGTGGACTAGCGGCCATAAACACCGGGGAGCTGTTTTTT
TRBJ2-5	NA	TRBV30	TRBD1	CAWGTEVQETQYF	TGTGCCTGGGGGACAGAAGTCCAAGAGACCCAGTACTTC
TRBJ1-1	once	TRBV6-2/TRBV6-3	NA	CASSYGRPNTEAFF	TGTGCCAGCAGTTACGGGCGGCCGAACACTGAAGCTTTCTTT
TRBJ2-7	NA	TRBV30	NA	CACSFRDLGIFGQYF	TGTGCCTGCTCTTTCCGGGACCTAGGGATATTCGGGCAGTACTTC
TRBJ2-1	NA	TRBV29-1	TRBD2	CSSPGLAGPYNEQFF	TGCAGCTCACCGGGACTAGCGGGTCCCTACAATGAGCAGTTCTTC
TRBJ2-2	NA	TRBV15	NA	CATSRGDPGTGELFF	TGTGCCACCAGCAGAGGTGATCCGGGAACCGGGGAGCTGTTTTTT
TRBJ1-5	once	TRBV6-6	NA	CASALTGEQPQHF	TGTGCCAGCGCCCTCACAGGAGAGCAGCCCCAGCATTTT
TRBJ2-7	NA	TRBV7-2	TRBD2	CASSTQTSGRREQYF	TGTGCCAGCAGCACTCAGACTAGCGGGAGGAGAGAGCAGTACTTC
TRBJ1-2	NA	TRBV14	NA	CASSPNSGGHYYGYTF	TGTGCCAGCAGTCCTAACTCGGGGGGACACTACTATGGCTACACCTTC
TRBJ2-7	NA	TRBV18	TRBD2	CASSPRSGGRSYEQYF	TGTGCCAGCTCACCAAGAAGCGGGGGGCGCTCCTACGAGCAGTACTTC
TRBJ2-5	NA	TRBV30	NA	CAWSGDNQETQYF	TGTGCCTGGAGTGGGGACAACCAAGAGACCCAGTACTTC
TRBJ2-1	NA	TRBV9	TRBD2	CASSSGLAFYEQFF	TGTGCCAGCAGCTCGGGACTAGCGTTTTATGAGCAGTTCTTC
TRBJ2-7	NA	TRBV5-1	TRBD1	CASSPYTGTGNAYEQYF	TGCGCCAGCAGCCCCTACACCGGGACAGGGAACGCCTACGAGCAGTACTTC
TRBJ1-1	NA	TRBV6-2/TRBV6-3	NA	CASSRRTENTEAFF	TGTGCCAGCAGTCGACGGACAGAGAACACTGAAGCTTTCTTT
TRBJ1-1	NA	TRBV10-3	NA	CAIKYYRESEAFF	TGTGCCATCAAGTACTACAGGGAATCTGAAGCTTTCTTT
TRBJ1-1	NA	TRBV30	NA	CAWSVPGGTEAFF	TGTGCCTGGAGTGTACCGGGGGGGACTGAAGCTTTCTTT
TRBJ2-1	NA	TRBV4-1	NA	CASSQVRREFYNEQFF	TGCGCCAGCAGCCAAGTCAGGAGGGAGTTCTACAATGAGCAGTTCTTC
TRBJ2-7	NA	TRBV19	TRBD1	CASSINTLDRGYEQYF	TGTGCCAGTAGTATAAACACCTTGGACAGGGGCTACGAGCAGTACTTC
TRBJ1-2	once	TRBV18	TRBD1	CATSRLGQQNYGYTF	TGTGCCACTTCCCGGTTGGGACAGCAGAACTATGGCTACACCTTC